One and the same sample provided the 18 T cell receptor beta chains below, sequenced in a study of CD8+ T cells in alopecia areata. The treatment denotes: oral pan-JAK inhibitor, 5-10 mg twice daily. Reverse transcribed after extraction, RNA yielded cDNA as the sequencing template. Method: immunoSEQ multiplex PCR; TCRdb's copy keeps in-frame clones and lacks some. Of some 150,000 clones in the sample, around four fifths were seen once. The source material was CD8+ T cells sorted from blood, sampled at week 4, from a patient treated with tofacitinib. Every receptor here comes from a human donor with alopecia areata.

The rearrangement joins TRBV2 to TRBJ2-3, with TRBD1 identical over 7 bases. The CDR3 is made up of 15 amino acids. V dropped 6 bases and J dropped 2; count of bases not matched to a gene: 8. Germline lookup yields CDR1 SNHLY and CDR2 FYNNEI. CDR3 nucleotides: TGTGCCAGCAGAAAGACAGGGACCCTCACAGATACGCAGTATTTT. Translation gives CASRKTGTLTDTQYF.

The chain links TRBV7-8 to TRBJ1-2; D not certain. The CDR3 length is 19 residues. Germline assignment: CDR1 SGHVS and CDR2 FQNEAQ. The V gene lost 4 bases and the J gene lost 2 bases, with 26 bases spanning the gap. CDR3 coding DNA: TGTGCCAGCAGCTATATCAGATTTGGGCCCAGAAACGGGAACTATGGCTACACCTTC. Translation gives CASSYIRFGPRNGNYGYTF.

This clone was seen only a few times. The chain joins TRBV4-3 to TRBJ2-2, with 9 bases aligning to TRBD1. V was clipped by 0 bases and J by 1 base; unmatched bases: 9. Germline V gene sequence: CDR1 LGHNA, CDR2 YSLEER. The CDR3 is 19 residues long. The CDR3 DNA follows: TGCGCCAGCAGCCAAGAGGGACAGGGTACATTCTTGAACACCGGGGAGCTGTTTTTT. This translates into CASSQEGQGTFLNTGELFF.

The rearrangement links TRBV2 to TRBJ2-5; weak D call: TRBD2 (5 bases). CDR1 is SNHLY, CDR2 FYNNEI, per germline. Trimming left V 5 bases short and J 1 base short, with 8 bases between. The CDR3 is 13 amino acids. The CDR3 is CASSRGPQETQYF. CDR3 bases: TGTGCCAGCAGTAGAGGGCCCCAAGAGACCCAGTACTTC. Full variable domain (missing parts from reference TRBV2 and TRBJ2-5): EPEVTQTPSHQVTQMGQEVILRCVPISNHLYFYWYRQILGQKVEFLVSFYNNEISEKSEIFDDQFSVERPDGSNFTLKIRSTKLEDSAMYFCASSRGPQETQYFGPGTRLLVL.

This chain connects TRBV6-1 to TRBJ1-2; D is unresolved. Per the germline V gene, CDR1 is MNHNS and CDR2 is SASEGT. This CDR3 region has 13 residues. V shed 4 bases and J shed 4 bases, with 10 bases lying between them. This CDR3 is CASSGVSGYGYTF. The CDR3 coding sequence is TGTGCCAGCAGTGGAGTATCGGGCTATGGCTACACCTTC.

This rearrangement joins TRBV5-6 to TRBJ1-1; TRBD1 might be the D (6 bases). CDR3 length: 17 residues. Germline CDR1 and CDR2: SGHDT and YYEEEE. Trimming removed 1 base at V and 1 base at J, with 17 bases between. The CDR3 loop reads CASSLQFSGTRNTEAFF. CDR3 nucleotides: TGTGCCAGCAGCTTGCAGTTTTCCGGGACAAGGAACACTGAAGCTTTCTTT.

The chain is built from TRBV2 and TRBJ2-3; D is possibly TRBD1 (5 bases). V was pared by 3 bases and J by 6 bases, with 13 bases between. CDR1 is SNHLY, CDR2 FYNNEI, per germline. The CDR3 spans 14 residues. CDR3 loop: CASSEGRVGDTQYF. In nucleotides, the CDR3 is TGTGCCAGCAGTGAGGGCAGGGTAGGCGATACGCAGTATTTT. The full variable domain, with the rest looked up from reference TRBV2 and TRBJ2-3, is EPEVTQTPSHQVTQMGQEVILRCVPISNHLYFYWYRQILGQKVEFLVSFYNNEISEKSEIFDDQFSVERPDGSNFTLKIRSTKLEDSAMYFCASSEGRVGDTQYFGPGTRLTVL.

The gene calls are TRBV29-1 and TRBJ2-7, with TRBD2 identical over 12 bases. The CDR3 is 15 amino acids. Germline values: CDR1 SQVTM, CDR2 ANQGSEA. J lost 1 base, V lost 4 bases, and 5 bases had no gene match. This CDR3 reads CSVGLAGGRSYEQYF. CDR3 DNA: TGCAGCGTTGGGCTAGCGGGGGGGCGATCCTACGAGCAGTACTTC.

The chain's CDR3 is CASSETSGGINEQFF. The DNA of the CDR3 is TGTGCCAGCAGCGAGACTAGCGGGGGGATCAATGAGCAGTTCTTC. The V call is TRBV9, the J call TRBJ2-1, with 13 positions matching TRBD2. This CDR3 region has 15 residues. V shed 3 bases and J 6 bases; nucleotides not matched to a gene: 3. Germline CDR1 is SGDLS and CDR2 is YYNGEE.

This chain joins TRBV2 and TRBJ1-1; no definite D call. Trimming took off 3 bases at V and 7 bases at J, with 9 bases between the two ends. Germline CDR1 and CDR2: SNHLY and FYNNEI. This CDR3 has 12 residues. CDR3 loop: CASSDTDFEAFF. Written as DNA, the CDR3 is TGTGCCAGCAGTGACACGGACTTTGAAGCTTTCTTT.

The J gene is TRBJ1-1, the V gene TRBV6-6; TRBD1 might be the D (6 bases). The germline CDR1 and CDR2 sequences are MNHNY and SVGAGI (reference sequence). Trimming pared 4 bases from V and 3 bases from J, leaving 12 bases between. CDR3 length equals 14 residues. Written as DNA, the CDR3 is TGTGCCAGCAGTTCGATTACAGGGCACACTGAAGCTTTCTTT. Residues: CASSSITGHTEAFF.

The chain recombines TRBV7-9 with TRBJ2-3; D call uncertain. The V gene's germline CDR1 is SEHNR and CDR2 FQNEAQ (reference sequence). Trimming stripped 8 bases from V and 6 bases from J, with 15 bases between. This CDR3 contains 13 residues. The CDR3 is CASRQGIWDTQYF. The DNA of the CDR3 is TGTGCCAGCCGTCAAGGGATTTGGGATACGCAGTATTTT.

J is TRBJ2-5 and V is TRBV4-1; D might be TRBD1 (6 bases). The V end was cut by 4 bases, the J end by 1 base, with 10 bases between. The CDR3 length is 14 residues. Germline V gives CDR1 MGHRA, CDR2 YSYEKL. Here the CDR3 DNA reads TGCGCCAGCAGCCCCGACAGGTCCCAAGAGACCCAGTACTTC. Amino acids: CASSPDRSQETQYF.

The V and J genes are TRBV29-1 and TRBJ2-3; 7 nucleotides align to TRBD1. CDR3 length: 15 amino acids. Looked up from germline, CDR1 is SQVTM and CDR2 is ANQGSEA. Losses at the gene ends were 0 bases for V and 5 bases for J; bases not matched to a gene: 8. The CDR3 here is CSVEDPSGGRDTQYF. In nucleotides, the CDR3 is TGCAGCGTTGAAGATCCGTCAGGGGGTAGAGATACGCAGTATTTT.

Only a few counts were recorded for this clone. The chain joins TRBV7-9 to TRBJ2-1; the match to TRBD2 covers 12 bases. V gave up 5 bases and J gave up 6 bases; unmatched junction bases: 5. The CDR3 has 15 residues. Looked up from germline, CDR1 is SEHNR and CDR2 is FQNEAQ (reference sequence). The CDR3 region is CASSPTSGGGNEQFF. The DNA of the CDR3 is TGTGCCAGCAGCCCGACTAGCGGGGGAGGCAATGAGCAGTTCTTC.

The V gene is TRBV2, the J gene TRBJ1-5; D gene ambiguous. Trimming removed 1 base at V and 0 bases at J, with 13 bases between. The CDR3 loop spans 17 amino acids. The germline gives CDR1 SNHLY, CDR2 FYNNEI. The CDR3 loop reads CASSEVTWRISNQPQHF. CDR3 DNA sequence: TGTGCCAGCAGTGAAGTGACCTGGAGGATTAGCAATCAGCCCCAGCATTTT.

This chain links TRBV19 with TRBJ2-1, with D perhaps matching TRBD1 or TRBD2 (5 bases each). From germline, CDR1 is LNHDA and CDR2 SQIVND (reference sequence). V lost 5 bases to trimming and J lost 0 bases, with 8 bases between them. The CDR3 sequence is 14 residues long. The CDR3: CASSEGSSYNEQFF. DNA of the CDR3: TGTGCCAGTAGTGAGGGGAGCTCCTACAATGAGCAGTTCTTC.

CDR3 sequence: CASSEVVPPGQGVLTNEQFF. The CDR3 nucleotides read TGTGCCAGCAGTGAAGTAGTCCCCCCGGGACAGGGGGTCCTGACCAATGAGCAGTTCTTC. The chain links TRBV6-1 to TRBJ2-1; 11 nucleotides match TRBD1. Looked up from germline, CDR1 is MNHNS and CDR2 is SASEGT. V shed 1 base and J 6 bases; nucleotides not matched to a gene: 17. The CDR3 is 20 amino acids.